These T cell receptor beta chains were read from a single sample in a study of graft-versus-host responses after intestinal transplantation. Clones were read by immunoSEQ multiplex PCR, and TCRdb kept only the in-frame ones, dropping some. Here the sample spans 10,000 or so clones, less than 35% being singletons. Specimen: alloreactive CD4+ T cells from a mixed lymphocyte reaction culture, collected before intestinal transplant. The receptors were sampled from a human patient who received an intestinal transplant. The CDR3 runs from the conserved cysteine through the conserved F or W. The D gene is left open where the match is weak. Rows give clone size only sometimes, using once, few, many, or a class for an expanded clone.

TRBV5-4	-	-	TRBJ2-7	TGTGCCAGCAGCTTCGCCGGACAAGCTTACGAGCAGTACTTC	CASSFAGQAYEQYF
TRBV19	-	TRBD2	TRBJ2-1	TGTGCCAGTAGCCCCATAGCGGGAGGGCCGGGCAATGAGCAGTTCTTC	CASSPIAGGPGNEQFF
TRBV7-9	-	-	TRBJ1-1	TGTGCCAGCAGCGCCGGGTCGCACACTGAAGCTTTCTTT	CASSAGSHTEAFF
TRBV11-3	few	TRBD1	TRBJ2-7	TGTGCCAGCAGCTTGGACAGGGGGCCGGGGGAGCAGTACTTC	CASSLDRGPGEQYF
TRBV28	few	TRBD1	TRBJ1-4	TGTGCCAGCAGTTTAAACTCAGGGGGCGTGACAAAACTGTTTTTT	CASSLNSGGVTKLFF
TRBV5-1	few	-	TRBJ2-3	TGCGCCAGCAGCTTGACATTAATGACCACAGATACGCAGTATTTT	CASSLTLMTTDTQYF
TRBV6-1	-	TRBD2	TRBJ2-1	TGTGCCAGCAGGATTCTAGCGGGACCGTACAATGAGCAGTTCTTC	CASRILAGPYNEQFF
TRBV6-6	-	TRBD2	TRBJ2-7	TGTGCCAGCAGTTACCCCGGACTAGCGAGAACCTACGAGCAGTACTTC	CASSYPGLARTYEQYF
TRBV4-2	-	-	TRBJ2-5	TGTGCCAGCAGCCAAGATCTTGGCCAAGAGACCCAGTACTTC	CASSQDLGQETQYF
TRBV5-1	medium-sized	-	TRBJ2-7	TGCGCCAGCAGCGCGACAGGTTTCTACGAGCAGTACTTC	CASSATGFYEQYF
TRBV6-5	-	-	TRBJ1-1	TGTGCCAGCAGTTACTCGAGTCCGTCTGAAGCTTTCTTT	CASSYSSPSEAFF
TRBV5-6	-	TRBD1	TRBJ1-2	TGTGCCAGCAGCTTGTCAGTCCAGGGGGCTTCTAACTATGGCTACACCTTC	CASSLSVQGASNYGYTF
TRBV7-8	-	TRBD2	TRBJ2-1	TGTGCCAGCAGCCCAGTATGGGAAGCGGGGCCCCATGAGCAGTTCTTC	CASSPVWEAGPHEQFF
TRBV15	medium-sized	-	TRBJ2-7	TGTGCCACCGGTAGCAGTAGCTCCTACGAGCAGTACTTC	CATGSSSSYEQYF
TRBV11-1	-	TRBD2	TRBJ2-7	TGTGCCAGCAGCTTTAGGGGACTAGCGGGAGGAGCCTACGAGCAGTACTTC	CASSFRGLAGGAYEQYF
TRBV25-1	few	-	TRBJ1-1	TGTGCCAGCAGTGAAGTGGGGAACACTGAAGCTTTCTTT	CASSEVGNTEAFF
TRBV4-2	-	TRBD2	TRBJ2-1	TGTGCCAGCAGCCAGACTAGCGGGGCCCTTAATGAGCAGTTCTTC	CASSQTSGALNEQFF
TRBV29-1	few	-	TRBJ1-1	TGCAGCGTTCCAGAGGGGACACTTGAAGCTTTCTTT	CSVPEGTLEAFF
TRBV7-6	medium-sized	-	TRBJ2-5	TGTGCCAGCAGCGCATACGCGGACAGTTCGGAGACCCAGTACTTC	CASSAYADSSETQYF
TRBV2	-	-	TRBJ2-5	TGTGCCAGCTGGGGGCAGGGGTACCAAGAGACCCAGTACTTC	CASWGQGYQETQYF
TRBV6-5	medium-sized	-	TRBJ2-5	TGTGCCAGCAGTTACGGAGGAATCGGGACCCAGTACTTC	CASSYGGIGTQYF
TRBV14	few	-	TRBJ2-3	TGTGCCAGCAGCCAAGAGGCCAGTAGCACAGATACGCAGTATTTT	CASSQEASSTDTQYF
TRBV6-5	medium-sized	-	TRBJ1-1	TGTGCCAGCACCCCCAGGGTGAACACTGAAGCTTTCTTT	CASTPRVNTEAFF
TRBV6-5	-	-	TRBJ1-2	TGTGCCAGCAGTGCCGACGGGTTCTATGGCTACACCTTC	CASSADGFYGYTF
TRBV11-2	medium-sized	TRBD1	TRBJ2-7	TGTGCCAGCAGTAAGACAGGGGGTGAGCAGTACTTC	CASSKTGGEQYF
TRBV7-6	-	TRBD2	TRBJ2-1	TGTGCCAGCAGCCTAGCGGGAGAAGCCAATGAGCAGTTCTTC	CASSLAGEANEQFF
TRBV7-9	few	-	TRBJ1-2	TGTGCCAGCAGCTTGGGAAACTATGGCTACACCTTC	CASSLGNYGYTF
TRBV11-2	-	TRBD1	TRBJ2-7	TGTGCCAGCAGCTTAGGTTTTGCCCGGACAGGGAGCTACGAGCAGTACTTC	CASSLGFARTGSYEQYF
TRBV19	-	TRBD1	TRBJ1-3	TGTGCCAGTAGTATAGGGACAGGGGTTGGAAACACCATATATTTT	CASSIGTGVGNTIYF
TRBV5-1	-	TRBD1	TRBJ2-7	TGCGCCAGCAGAAATTGGCCCCGGGACAGACCTTACGAGCAGTACTTC	CASRNWPRDRPYEQYF
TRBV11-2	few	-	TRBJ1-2	TGTGCCAGCAGCTTCCGTGGCCTCGACATGATATATGGCTACACCTTC	CASSFRGLDMIYGYTF
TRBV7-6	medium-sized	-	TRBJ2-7	TGTGCCAGCAGCTTAAGTCCTAGCTTGGGGTCCTACGAGCAGTACTTC	CASSLSPSLGSYEQYF
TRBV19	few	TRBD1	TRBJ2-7	TGTGCCAGTAGCTTTACCGGGACAGGGTACGACGAGCAGTACTTC	CASSFTGTGYDEQYF
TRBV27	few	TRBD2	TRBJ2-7	TGTGCCAGCTCAGCAAGCGGGAGGGTCTACGAGCAGTACTTC	CASSASGRVYEQYF
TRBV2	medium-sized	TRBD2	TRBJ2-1	TGTGCCAGCAGTGATCAGAGCGGGAGGAAGTTCTTC	CASSDQSGRKFF
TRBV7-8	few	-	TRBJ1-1	TGTGCCAGCGGCCAAACAGGAAGGGGCACTGAAGCTTTCTTT	CASGQTGRGTEAFF
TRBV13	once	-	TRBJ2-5	TGTGCCAGCAGCTTAGTAAAAGAGACCCAGTACTTC	CASSLVKETQYF
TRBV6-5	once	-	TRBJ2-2	TGTGCCAGCAGCCTCTCGGACACTTACACCGGGGAGCTGTTTTTT	CASSLSDTYTGELFF
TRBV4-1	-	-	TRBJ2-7	TGCGCCAGCAGTCTCCAGGGGAATGCCGACGAGCAGTACTTC	CASSLQGNADEQYF
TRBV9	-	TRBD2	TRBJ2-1	TGTGCCAGCAGCGACGGACTAGCGGAATACAATGAGCAGTTCTTC	CASSDGLAEYNEQFF
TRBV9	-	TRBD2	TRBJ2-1	TGTGCCAGCAGCGTAGGACAGCGGGAGTACGAGCAGTTCTTC	CASSVGQREYEQFF
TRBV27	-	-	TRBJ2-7	TGTGCCAGCAGTTCTGGCGTCACCTACGAGCAGTACTTC	CASSSGVTYEQYF
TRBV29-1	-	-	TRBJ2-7	TGCAGCGGGGGCGGGGACTACGAGCAGTACTTC	CSGGGDYEQYF
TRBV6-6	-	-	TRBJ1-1	TGTGCCAGCTGCCGGGGGGGGGACCTGAACACTGAAGCTTTCTTT	CASCRGGDLNTEAFF